This T cell receptor beta chain is from a study of follicular helper T cells after annual influenza vaccination. The CDR3 runs 16 residues. Germline CDR1 is SGHRS and CDR2 is YFSETQ. J was trimmed by 7 bases and V by 1 base; bases with no gene match: 13. This clone was found a few times. Here immunoSEQ multiplex PCR was the method, and the copy in TCRdb shows in-frame clones only, minus some. This table holds about 11,000 clones, roughly 80% found once. The input for sequencing was CXCR5- memory CD4+ T cells sorted from blood, taken 6 weeks after influenza vaccination. The clonotype was recovered from an adult who received the influenza vaccine. This chain uses TRBV5-1 with TRBJ1-2; 7 bases match TRBD1. The CDR3 protein is CASSLYPGTALGGYTF. The CDR3 DNA follows: TGCGCCAGCAGCTTGTACCCCGGGACAGCCTTGGGTGGCTACACCTTC.